A selection of T cell receptor beta chains follows, all from one sample in a study of cytomegalovirus exposure and HLA in healthy donors. Profiled with immunoSEQ multiplex PCR; TCRdb holds only in-frame clones, not every one. The sample contains 95,000 to 130,000 clones, approximately 80% of which appear only once. Sequencing was carried out using PBMCs. These receptors were obtained from a woman in her twenties or thirties in good health and CMV-seronegative. The CDR3 runs from the conserved cysteine through the conserved F or W. Each record gives: clone size, V gene, D gene, J gene, CDR3 DNA, CDR3 protein. D genes are given only for firm matches. Clone size appears in some rows only: once, few, many, or a class for an expanded clone.

.	TRBV15	.	TRBJ1-1	TGTGCCACCAGCAGAGACATCCAGGGGAACACTGAAGCTTTCTTT	CATSRDIQGNTEAFF
.	TRBV5-4	TRBD1	TRBJ2-7	TGTGCCAGCAGCCAACCCGGGACAGGGGCGGCCGAGCAGTACTTC	CASSQPGTGAAEQYF
many	TRBV25-1	.	TRBJ1-1	TGTGCCAGCAGTGGCAGGGGAATGAACACTGAAGCTTTCTTT	CASSGRGMNTEAFF
.	TRBV2	.	TRBJ2-6	TGTGCCAGCACCGCGGTCGTCTCTGGGGCCAACGTCCTGACTTTC	CASTAVVSGANVLTF
.	TRBV7-9	.	TRBJ2-7	TGTGCCAGCAGCTCCCCCCCGGGAAGCCTCTCCTACGAGCAGTACTTC	CASSSPPGSLSYEQYF
.	TRBV18	TRBD1	TRBJ1-5	TGTGCCAGCTCGCCTACAGGGGTCAATCAGCCCCAGCATTTT	CASSPTGVNQPQHF
.	TRBV9	TRBD2	TRBJ2-1	TGTGCCAGCAGCGTAGACGGACTAGCGGACCGCGACAATGAGCAGTTCTTC	CASSVDGLADRDNEQFF
.	TRBV27	TRBD1	TRBJ2-5	TGTGCCAGCAGTTTGGGCCAGGGGGCTCAAGAGACCCAGTACTTC	CASSLGQGAQETQYF
few	TRBV6-5	TRBD2	TRBJ2-1	TGTGCCAGCAGTTCCATAGCGGGAGGGGGGGGCAATGAGCAGTTCTTC	CASSSIAGGGGNEQFF
once	TRBV6-5	TRBD2	TRBJ2-7	TGTGCCAGCAGTTACTCGACTAGCGGGAGTTACGAGCAGTACTTC	CASSYSTSGSYEQYF
.	TRBV29-1	TRBD1	TRBJ2-2	TGCAGCGTTGGGGGGGGGACAGGGGTAAACACCGGGGAGCTGTTTTTT	CSVGGGTGVNTGELFF
.	TRBV5-1	.	TRBJ1-3	TGCGCCAGCAGCTTGGGAGGACAGCCCTCTGGAAACACCATATATTTT	CASSLGGQPSGNTIYF
once	TRBV27	.	TRBJ1-1	TGTGCCAGCAGGAGGGTACTAACGAGGAATGGTGGGAACACTGAAGCTTTCTTT	CASRRVLTRNGGNTEAFF
once	TRBV28	.	TRBJ2-7	TGTGCCAGCAGACTCTCCCGGGACACCTACGAGCAGTACTTC	CASRLSRDTYEQYF
few	TRBV4-3	TRBD2	TRBJ2-2	TGCGCCAGCAGCCAAGAGGGCACTAGCGGGCCCGGGGAGCTGTTTTTT	CASSQEGTSGPGELFF
.	TRBV7-9	TRBD1	TRBJ2-6	TGTGCCAGCAGCTCCCAGGGGGCTCAATCTGGGGCCAACGTCCTGACTTTC	CASSSQGAQSGANVLTF
.	TRBV20-1	.	TRBJ2-3	TGCAGTGGTGGAGGGGCGGATACGCAGTATTTT	CSGGGADTQYF
once	TRBV10-3	TRBD1	TRBJ1-4	TGTGCCACCGTAGAGACAGGGTCGAAAACTGCAACTAATGAAAAACTGTTTTTT	CATVETGSKTATNEKLFF
.	TRBV28	.	TRBJ1-1	TGTGCCAGCATCTCGTTGAACACTGAAGCTTTCTTT	CASISLNTEAFF
.	TRBV14	TRBD2	TRBJ2-1	TGTGCCAGCAGCCAAGTGGCTAGCGGGAGCCTCTACAATGAGCAGTTCTTC	CASSQVASGSLYNEQFF
.	TRBV18	TRBD2	TRBJ2-3	TGTGCCAGCTCACCAGGGACTAGCGGGTTCACAGATACGCAGTATTTT	CASSPGTSGFTDTQYF
.	TRBV10-2	TRBD2	TRBJ2-7	TGCGCCAGCCCAGCTGGGACTAGCGTTTACGAGCAGTACTTC	CASPAGTSVYEQYF
.	TRBV28	TRBD2	TRBJ2-7	TGTGCCAGCTCGGGCCAGAGCGCTAGCGGGTGGAGCTACGAGCAGTACTTC	CASSGQSASGWSYEQYF
.	TRBV7-2	TRBD2	TRBJ2-6	TGTGCCAGCAGCTGGGGGACTAGCGGGGTCTCTGGGGCCAACGTCCTGACTTTC	CASSWGTSGVSGANVLTF
.	TRBV7-3	.	TRBJ1-1	TGTGCCAGCAGCTTGCTACAGGGGAACACTGAAGCTTTCTTT	CASSLLQGNTEAFF
once	TRBV5-4	TRBD2	TRBJ2-5	TGTGCCAGCAGGCTTAGCGGGACGGAGACCCAGTACTTC	CASRLSGTETQYF
.	TRBV5-4	TRBD2	TRBJ2-2	TGTGCCAGCAGCCTGTTTTTGGGAGGGCGGACCGGGGAGCTGTTTTTT	CASSLFLGGRTGELFF
.	TRBV6-1	TRBD2	TRBJ2-3	TGTGCCAGCACCCCGAGCGGGATCGATACGCAGTATTTT	CASTPSGIDTQYF
.	TRBV5-1	.	TRBJ2-5	TGCGCCAGCAGTTCTGTGGCCGGGCAAGAGACCCAGTACTTC	CASSSVAGQETQYF
.	TRBV7-2	TRBD2	TRBJ2-5	TGTGCCAGCAGCCATTGGACTAGCGGGAGAGAGACCCAGTACTTC	CASSHWTSGRETQYF
.	TRBV11-3	TRBD2	TRBJ2-7	TGTGCCAGCAGCTTAGGCGGGAGTCTGGACTACGAGCAGTACTTC	CASSLGGSLDYEQYF
.	TRBV28	TRBD1	TRBJ1-2	TGTGCCACCTCGACCAGGGGGGAGGACTATGGCTACACCTTC	CATSTRGEDYGYTF
.	TRBV6-4	.	TRBJ1-3	TGTGCCAGTACAGGAAACACCATATATTTT	CASTGNTIYF
.	TRBV28	.	TRBJ1-4	TGTGCCAGCAGTTCCCCGCAGGTTAATGAAAAACTGTTTTTT	CASSSPQVNEKLFF
.	TRBV19	TRBD1	TRBJ1-4	TGTGCCAGTAGTCTTGGGACAGCAACTAATGAAAAACTGTTTTTT	CASSLGTATNEKLFF
.	TRBV19	TRBD2	TRBJ2-1	TGTGCCAGTAGTATGGGACTAGAGGGCGATGAGCAGTTCTTC	CASSMGLEGDEQFF
.	TRBV2	.	TRBJ1-1	TGTGCCTCCAGGATCGGGGTGAACACTGAAGCTTTCTTT	CASRIGVNTEAFF